This TCR beta chain was identified during a study of shared clonotypes between healthy human individuals. Germline CDR1 reads SGHRS; CDR2 reads YFSETQ. This CDR3 spans 15 amino acids. With V trimmed by 1 base and J by 4 bases, 3 bases remained unmatched. Regarding the study as a whole: Among donors, the sharing of clonotypes was expected to be influenced by sequencing depth.

The donor cohort consisted entirely of Caucasian adults residing in Nashville, Tennessee. In the case of this clone: Its cognate antigen is unknown.

Sequencing was at deep level. With ten immunoSEQ deep assay plates, unsorted PBMC DNA underwent sequencing. Using immunoSEQ multiplex PCR, the repertoire was profiled, and TCRdb retains in-frame clones only, with some absent. The sample records about half a million clones, over 70% being singletons. The clonotype originates from a woman between 40 and 55 years old in good health. Some clones in this sample may be carry-over from other donors' samples. Sequenced material: PBMCs. The rearrangement uses TRBV5-1 and TRBJ2-1; 9 bases are shared with TRBD2. CDR3 DNA: TGCGCCAGCAGCTTGCGGAGCGGGGGGTACAATGAGCAGTTCTTC. This encodes CASSLRSGGYNEQFF.